The present entry profiles one TCR beta chain with its context. This clone was seen a single time. It has no known antigen specificity. Per-base qualities were not stored, and no clone one base away is much larger. These data are taken from a study of cytomegalovirus exposure and HLA in healthy donors (dated by TCRdb to about 2017). A note on the overall study: According to a later analysis, the approximately 130 validation repertoires were produced on the same platform as the approximately 600 repertoires of the first cohort. The aim of the study was to test whether cataloging public T cell receptors could identify signatures of past pathogen exposure. In addition to the first cohort of around 670 subjects, a separate validation cohort of 130 or so different subjects was used. High-throughput TCR immunosequencing, statistical association of individual TCRs with disease status, and machine learning were combined to predict cytomegalovirus infection status.

The full study reports these points: While some public TCRs were present in many individuals, most TCR sequences turned up only very rarely across donors. The authors suggested that the approach could potentially be generalized to other disease states and immunological phenotypes. In the study, some 160 TCR beta chains were listed as associated with cytomegalovirus. The validation cohort had no HLA typing available for a later analysis, so co-occurrence within that cohort was assessed over all 120 or so repertoires. Three of the identified cytomegalovirus-associated TCR beta chains were confirmed in vitro to be specific for cytomegalovirus antigens. The classifier was reported to diagnose cytomegalovirus status with high specificity and sensitivity in both the original cohort and the validation cohort. In a later analysis, TCRs clustered in the first cohort were found to also tend to co-occur in the roughly 130 validation repertoires, with about 94% of cluster scores above 0.

Receptors were amplified or captured by the immunoSEQ multiplex PCR assay. Per the authors' processing: To diagnose cytomegalovirus status from the catalog of TCR beta chain sequences, a statistical classification framework was built. This is the immuneACCESS table as TCRdb keeps it, with only in-frame sequences that have V and J called. A part of the clones is gone; compared with another copy, unresolved V genes explain less than half, and the rest is unexplained. V and J calls and clone size are given by that table; D and trimming were obtained from the DNA. This sample has 120,000 or so clones in its table, and roughly 90% of those were observed once. Clones ranked in the top ten supply 2% to 2.5% of the sample. Donors formed part of the validation cohort, which comprised over a hundred subjects and was distinct from the first cohort of 666 subjects. CDR3 length: 15 amino acids, cysteine to phenylalanine. Just CDR3 DNA is preserved here, 45 bases in frame from base 1. Compared with germline, V lacks 1 base and J lacks 8 bases; bases without a gene match: 5. CDR1 and CDR2 were assigned from the germline V gene as MNHNS and SASEGT.

The chain is encoded by TRBV6-1 joined to TRBJ1-4, with 9 junctional bases fitting TRBD1. The source material was PBMCs. The sequence was collected from a woman under 30 in good health and CMV-seronegative. Read as DNA, the sequence is TGTGCCAGCAGTGAAGAGGGGACAGGGCTGGAAAAACTGTTTTTT. It translates as CASSEEGTGLEKLFF.